The following is a TCR beta chain sequence with its context. TCRdb's copy holds only in-frame clones and misses some; the assay was immunoSEQ multiplex PCR. The table records around 70,000 clones, roughly nine tenths of them present only once. The data stem from a study of blood T cell repertoires in COVID-19. There are 15 residues in the CDR3. The V end lost 0 bases, the J end lost 2 bases, and 9 bases lay between the germline ends. Germline CDR1 SGHAT, CDR2 FQNNGV. The receptor was derived from a human donor in a cohort sampled during active COVID-19. The gene calls are TRBV11-2 and TRBJ2-3; D perhaps matches TRBD1 (6 bases). Sequenced: peripheral blood. CDR3 DNA: TGTGCCAGCAGCTTAGAACAGGGATACACAGATACGCAGTATTTT. This translates into CASSLEQGYTDTQYF.